This T cell receptor (beta chain) emerged from a study of early T cells in non-severe SARS-CoV-2 infection. Study in general: Unsorted whole-blood RNA was sequenced in bulk, leaving chains unpaired. Study findings and constraints: Sequences matched to VDJdb favored anti-spike CD8 responses, while private and CD4 specificities were missed.

Losses at the gene ends were 8 bases for V and 3 bases for J; bases not matched to a gene: 10. The CDR3 runs 13 residues. The V gene's germline CDR1 is GTSNPN and CDR2 SVGIG (reference sequence). This clonotype was counted between two and nine times. Its matching antigen is unknown. Individual cDNA molecules were tagged with unique molecular identifiers. Each CDR3 protein is one row after TCRdb ran MiXCR on the 5' RACE reads. Here the sample spans some 58,000 distinct CDR3 sequences, roughly 10% being singletons. The sample in question was whole blood, obtained at baseline. This chain uses TRBV30 with TRBJ2-7; 7 bases fit TRBD1. The receptor's source is an adult who was a healthcare worker with PCR-confirmed SARS-CoV-2 infection or an uninfected control (not recorded which). This chain's CDR3 is CARILQGIYEQYF. Written as DNA, the CDR3 is TGTGCCCGAATATTACAGGGGATCTACGAGCAGTACTTC.